This T cell receptor (beta chain) was sequenced during a study of cytomegalovirus exposure and HLA in healthy donors. Study-level results: Association of a missense DCLRE1C variant with TCR beta V- and J-gene trimming was reported in a later analysis.

The PCR used 60 Vbeta and 13 Jbeta primers. Produced via immunoSEQ multiplex PCR; TCRdb's table is partial and in-frame only. The sample records about 140,000 clones, 77% being singletons. Trimming stripped 0 bases from V and 5 bases from J, with 16 bases between. Germline CDR1 and CDR2: SQVTM and ANQGSEA. The CDR3 is made up of 15 amino acids. On this clone itself: Its specificity is unknown.

Material: PBMCs. V usage is TRBV29-1 and J usage is TRBJ2-5; the D is unclear. The origin of this receptor is a man between 25 and 39 years old in good health and CMV-seronegative. CDR3 bases: TGCAGCGTTGAAGATTTTGGTGGCGGAAGGGAGACCCAGTACTTC. This sequence encodes CSVEDFGGGRETQYF.